Sequencing of this TCR beta chain was carried out in a study of T cell repertoires in cytomegalovirus infection. At the level of the study: It was recently identified HLA-C-restricted and well-studied HLA-B-restricted CMV epitopes that the study used. Indicated by public TCR beta signatures were CMV infection and matching HLA type. Study results and limitations: The response measured ex vivo was dominated by TCR beta clonotypes (HLA-C-restricted and CMV-specific). Cumulative public TCR beta family frequency identified carriers of CMV plus the relevant HLA.

TCRdb re-derived calls from the reads in MiXCR, one entry per CDR3 protein. The sample lists about 350,000 distinct CDR3 sequences; just under 35% were seen once. This clonotype was seen ten or more times. Its cognate antigen is unknown. This CDR3 has 15 residues. Germline V gene sequence: CDR1 SGHTA, CDR2 FQGNSA. Trimming cost V 5 bases and J 13 bases, with 26 bases left between them. The input for sequencing was cultured PBMCs, taken from culture after CMV antigen stimulation. The receptor's source is a human donor in good health (CMV status not recorded). Some clones in this sample may be carry-over from other donors' samples. The chain recombines TRBV7-2 with TRBJ2-5, with D possibly called TRBD1 or TRBD2 (5 bases each). CDR3 in DNA: TGTGCCAGCAGCCCCCCCCGGGGCAGTACTAAGATTTGGTACTTC. It is translated as CASSPPRGSTKIWYF.